This TCR beta chain appears in the sequencing data of a study of vaccination effects on CD4 cells after COVID-19. Study details: Relative to the second dose, post-vaccine samples were obtained a median of 72 days later.

Sequencing followed a ViraFEST assay step that expanded antigen-specific CD4+ T cells with viral peptide pools. Culturing for about 9 days preceded CD4+ T cell isolation. Two-dose vaccination with either BNT162b2 or mRNA-1273 was given to the participants. Cultures used roughly 2.2 million PBMC per well, 9 to 10 IU/ml IL-2 and 9.5 to 10 ug/ml peptides. With respect to this clone: The target antigen is unknown.

TCRdb's copy holds only in-frame clones and misses some; the assay was immunoSEQ multiplex PCR. This table holds 25,000 to 35,000 clones, 70% to 75% found once. CDR3 size: 16 residues. J gave up 2 bases and V 4 bases, and 5 bases lay outside the gene matches. Per the germline V gene, CDR1 is SGHRS and CDR2 is YFSETQ. The sample in question was CD4+ T cells from PBMCs cultured with HCoV-229E spike peptides, obtained after COVID-19 vaccination. This chain uses TRBV5-1 with TRBJ2-6; 8 nucleotides match TRBD2. This TCR came from a human donor who received a COVID-19 vaccine. The CDR3 coding sequence is TGCGCCAGCAGCCGTTCGGGGGGGCCTGGGGCCAACGTCCTGACTTTC. Its translation is CASSRSGGPGANVLTF.